This T cell receptor beta chain was captured by sequencing in a study of T cell responses to AZD1222 COVID-19 vaccine. Germline assignment: CDR1 SGHNT and CDR2 YENEEA. V was clipped by 6 bases and J by 7 bases; unmatched bases: 7. This CDR3 contains 14 residues. Some clones are missing from TCRdb's copy, which holds only in-frame ones; the method was immunoSEQ multiplex PCR. The sample includes approximately 120,000 clones, about nine tenths of them seen just once. A few counts support this clone. The chain is built from TRBV11-3 and TRBJ2-2; 8 nucleotides line up with TRBD1. The sequence derives from an adult in good health. The sample was peripheral blood, taken on day 0 of AZD1222 vaccination. The CDR3, as DNA: TGTGCCAGCAGTTCCCAGGGGGCGAGCGGGGAGCTGTTTTTT. This encodes CASSSQGASGELFF.